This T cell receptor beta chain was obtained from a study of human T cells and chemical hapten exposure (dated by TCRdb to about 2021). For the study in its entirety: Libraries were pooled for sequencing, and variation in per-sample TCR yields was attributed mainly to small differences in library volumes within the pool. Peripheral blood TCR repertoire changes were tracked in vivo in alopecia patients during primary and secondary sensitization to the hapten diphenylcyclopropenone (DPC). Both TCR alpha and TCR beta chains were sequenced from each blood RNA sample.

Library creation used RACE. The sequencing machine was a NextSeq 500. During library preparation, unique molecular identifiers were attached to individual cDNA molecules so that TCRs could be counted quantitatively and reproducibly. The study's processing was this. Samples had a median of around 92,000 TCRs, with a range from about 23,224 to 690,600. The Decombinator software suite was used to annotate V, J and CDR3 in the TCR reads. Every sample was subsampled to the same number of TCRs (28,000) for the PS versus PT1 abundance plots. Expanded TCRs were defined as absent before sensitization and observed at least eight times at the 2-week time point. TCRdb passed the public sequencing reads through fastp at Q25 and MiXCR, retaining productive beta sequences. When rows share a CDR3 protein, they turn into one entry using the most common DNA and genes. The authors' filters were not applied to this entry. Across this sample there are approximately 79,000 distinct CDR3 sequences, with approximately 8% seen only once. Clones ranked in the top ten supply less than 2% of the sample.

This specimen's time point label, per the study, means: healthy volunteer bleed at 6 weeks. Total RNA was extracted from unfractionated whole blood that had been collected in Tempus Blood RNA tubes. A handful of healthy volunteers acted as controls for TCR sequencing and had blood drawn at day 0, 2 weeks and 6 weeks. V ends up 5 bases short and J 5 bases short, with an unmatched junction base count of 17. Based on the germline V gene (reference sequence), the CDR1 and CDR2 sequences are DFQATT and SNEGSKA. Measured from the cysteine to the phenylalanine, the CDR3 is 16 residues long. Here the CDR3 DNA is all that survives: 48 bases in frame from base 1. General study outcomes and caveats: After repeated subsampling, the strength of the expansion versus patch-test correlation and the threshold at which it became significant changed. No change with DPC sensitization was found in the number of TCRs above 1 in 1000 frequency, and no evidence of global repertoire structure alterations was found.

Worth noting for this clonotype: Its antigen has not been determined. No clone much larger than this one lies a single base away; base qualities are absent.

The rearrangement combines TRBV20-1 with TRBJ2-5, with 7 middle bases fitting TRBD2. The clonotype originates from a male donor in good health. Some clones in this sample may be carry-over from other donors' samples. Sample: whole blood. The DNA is TGCAGTGCTCCCCGATCTGGACTAGAGGTCTGGGAGACCCAGTACTTC. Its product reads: CSAPRSGLEVWETQYF.